This TCR beta chain was captured in a study of control samples from healthy donors and cancer patients. Sequenced by immunoSEQ multiplex PCR; TCRdb stores in-frame clones only, minus some. The sample lists tens of thousands of clones; about 87% were seen once. The CDR3 covers 13 residues. Trimming cost V 1 base and J 5 bases, with 3 bases left between them. Germline V CDR1 and CDR2: LNHNV, YYDKDF (reference sequence). Sequencing input: blood. This chain joins TRBV15 and TRBJ1-6; D is undetermined. The source is a woman in her 70s in good health. The CDR3 DNA reads as TGTGCCACCAGCAGAGGAAATAATTCACCCCTCCACTTT. It is translated as CATSRGNNSPLHF.